Given below is one T cell receptor (beta chain) in context. What it binds is not known. V was shortened by 2 bases and J by 5 bases, with 3 bases between the two germline ends. Per germline, CDR1 SQVTM and CDR2 ANQGSEA. The CDR3 has 10 amino acids. This record belongs to a study of early T cells in non-severe SARS-CoV-2 infection. Study overall: Sequencing input comprised bulk RNA from unsorted whole blood; chain pairing was not available.

Attached unique molecular identifiers marked individual cDNA molecules. MiXCR was run by TCRdb on the 5' RACE reads, yielding one entry per CDR3 protein. This sample has 35,000 to 40,000 distinct CDR3 sequences, with approximately 10% found just once. Broader study findings: Private and CD4 specificities were missed by VDJdb matching, which favored anti-spike CD8 responses.

The sample taken for sequencing was whole blood. The gene calls are TRBV29-1 and TRBJ1-2; D remains unclear. This TCR came from an adult who was a healthcare worker with PCR-confirmed SARS-CoV-2 infection or an uninfected control (not recorded which). Written as DNA, the CDR3 is TGCAGCGTTGAAAGATATGGCTACACCTTC. Amino acids: CSVERYGYTF.